Here is one T cell receptor (beta chain) with its context. The antigen remains unidentified. Latent tuberculosis screening used tuberculin skin test and IGRA at entry. This specimen belongs to a study of T cells in tuberculosis. Regarding the study as a whole: GEM motif frequencies gave over 60% accuracy; the GMM repertoire gave about 90%.

The CDR3 is 17 amino acids. Germline CDR1 reads MDHEN; CDR2 reads SYDVKM. Trimming removed 6 bases from V and 4 bases from J; junction bases left unmatched: 12. TCRdb's copy holds only in-frame clones and misses some; the assay was immunoSEQ multiplex PCR. In the table there are 25,000 to 35,000 clones, under 95% of which are singletons. The source material was PBMCs. This receptor was obtained from a donor under 30 with latent tuberculosis or without tuberculosis infection. Some clones in this sample may be carry-over from other donors' samples. V gene TRBV28 combines with J gene TRBJ1-5; 10 positions agree with TRBD1. Here the CDR3 reads CASRPGTGVFKNQPQHF. The DNA of the CDR3 is TGTGCCAGCAGGCCCGGGACAGGGGTCTTTAAAAATCAGCCCCAGCATTTT.